This TCR beta chain was recorded in a study of blood T cell repertoires in COVID-19. Whole-study context: Acute and convalescent COVID-19 specimens originated in the United States, Italy and Spain. Sources were T cells, B-cell-depleted T cells, or PBMCs; the material itself was cDNA or gDNA.

V was shortened by 0 bases and J by 6 bases, with 13 bases between the two germline ends. This CDR3 is built from 15 residues. Looked up from germline, CDR1 is SGDLS and CDR2 is YYNGEE. The repertoire was sequenced with immunoSEQ multiplex PCR; TCRdb's copy has only in-frame clones and lacks some. The table has 70,000 to 100,000 clones, 89% seen once. This sequence was found in a man aged 50-60 years with COVID-19, enrolled during active disease. The sample consisted of peripheral blood. This rearrangement joins TRBV9 to TRBJ2-1; the D gene is possibly TRBD1 (6 bases). CDR3 loop: CASSVGQGIGNEQFF. The CDR3 DNA reads TGTGCCAGCAGCGTAGGGCAGGGGATAGGCAATGAGCAGTTCTTC.